The source of this T cell receptor beta chain is a study of Ad26.COV2.S vaccination and SARS-CoV-2 variants. Regarding treatment: about 20 received Ad26.COV2.S at low or high dose, single or two shots; 5 received placebo; per-sample allocation not given. Each sample was drawn 63 days after the first injection (of vaccine or placebo). This clone was detected only a few times. The antigen is undetermined. Study-wide results and limits: For non-spike TCRs, breadth in vaccine recipients resembled that in placebo recipients.

Profiling relied on immunoSEQ multiplex PCR, and the TCRdb table lists in-frame clones only, not all of them. Here the sample spans around 450,000 clones, approximately 89% being singletons. The sample was peripheral blood, taken in a trial of Ad26.COV2.S vaccine versus placebo. The TCR comes from a person aged 18-65 years who received the Ad26.COV2.S COVID-19 vaccine or a placebo.

CDR3: CASSQERDLQPQHF. CDR3 nucleotides: TGCGCCAGCAGCCAAGAGAGGGATTTACAGCCCCAGCATTTT. The J gene is TRBJ1-5, the V gene TRBV4-1; D not resolved. Germline-derived CDR1 and CDR2 are MGHRA and YSYEKL. Trimming shortened V by 0 bases and J by 7 bases, and 10 bases separated the two germline ends. There are 14 residues in the CDR3.